The present entry profiles one T cell receptor beta chain with its context. V gave up 5 bases and J gave up 2 bases, with 13 bases separating them. CDR1 is SQVTM, CDR2 ANQGSEA, per germline. The CDR3 length is 15 residues. This sample is part of a study of blood T cell repertoires in COVID-19. Turning to the study itself: Collection of acute and convalescent COVID-19 samples took place in the United States, Italy and Spain. From T cells, B-cell-depleted T cells, or PBMCs came the material, which was cDNA or gDNA.

Seattle patients were enrolled during active infection and followed longitudinally. In the study's own analysis: How many nucleated cells were present was estimated from reference gene primer amplification. Produced via immunoSEQ multiplex PCR; TCRdb's table is partial and in-frame only. From that table come the V and J calls and clone size; the DNA was used to work out D and trimming. The table records under 450,000 clones, 70% to 90% of them present only once. The sequencing sample was made of peripheral blood. The chain uses TRBV29-1 and TRBJ2-6, with D maybe TRBD1 (6 bases). The source is a woman aged 55-69 years with COVID-19, enrolled during active disease. The CDR3 DNA sequence: TGCAGCGTTATCCCCGACAGGACTGGGGCCAACGTCCTGACTTTC. Encoded protein: CSVIPDRTGANVLTF. Full variable domain (rest looked up from reference TRBV29-1 and TRBJ2-6): SAVISQKPSRDICQRGTSLTIQCQVDSQVTMMFWYRQQPGQSLTLIATANQGSEATYESGFVIDKFPISRPNLTFSTLTVSNMSPEDSSIYLCSVIPDRTGANVLTFGAGSRLTVL.